This T cell receptor (beta chain) was sequenced for a study of Graves' ophthalmopathy and Graves' hyperthyroidism. General study results and limits: Blood was where most expanded thyroid clonotypes above 0.001 frequency also turned up.

The germline V gene encodes CDR1 MNHEY and CDR2 SVGAGI. This CDR3 is 13 amino acids long. The germline V and J ends were trimmed by 6 bases and 7 bases, with 10 bases remaining between them. Clinical symptoms and serum thyroxine were used for diagnosis; TRAb, thyroid ultrasound and orbital computed tomography were also relied on. TCR beta CDR3 regions were amplified from RNA transcripts. First-round RT-PCR employed HTBI primers, with a second-round multiplex PCR after it. TCRdb independently ran MiXCR on the multiplex PCR reads; one entry per CDR3 protein. The sample records 650,000 to 900,000 distinct CDR3 sequences, roughly 40% being singletons. This clonotype was detected a few times. Its antigen is not known.

The chain combines TRBV6-5 with TRBJ1-6; D remains unclear. The material sequenced was peripheral blood. This TCR was recovered from an adult man with Graves' ophthalmopathy. This CDR3 reads CASSQYTNSPLHF. DNA of the CDR3: TGTGCCAGCAGCCAATACACCAATTCACCCCTCCACTTT.